This T cell receptor (beta chain) was retrieved from a study of T cells expressing NK-cell markers. Libraries used 5'RACE template switching adding universal primer site and UMIs. TCRdb re-called the 5' RACE reads and gives one entry per CDR3 protein, without DNA. This listing includes hundreds of thousands of distinct CDR3 sequences. To note about this clonotype: Its antigen is not identified.

From germline, CDR1 is SGHTA and CDR2 FQGNSA. The CDR3 is 14 amino acids. Study-level points and caveats: Dominance of the CD3+CD56-NKG2C+ fraction by these clonotypes also held in several donors. Six or seven donors had dominant NKG2C+ clonotypes that comprised about 1.0-8% of their CD8+ T cells.

Sequencing was performed on blood T cells: a sorted CD56 or NKG2C T cell subset, CD4+ or CD8+ T cells, or bulk PBMC T cells (not recorded which). This sequence joins TRBV7-2 and TRBJ2-3; TCRdb's D gene call, TRBD1, goes unchecked for lack of DNA. The receptor was derived from a woman between 18 and 75 years old in good health. This chain's CDR3 is CASSVSGGGDTQYF. The whole variable domain, filled in from reference TRBV7-2 and TRBJ2-3, reads GAGVSQSPSNKVTEKGKDVELRCDPISGHTALYWYRQSLGQGLEFLIYFQGNSAPDKSGLPSDRFSAERTGGSVSTLTIQRTQQEDSAVYLCASSVSGGGDTQYFGPGTRLTVL.